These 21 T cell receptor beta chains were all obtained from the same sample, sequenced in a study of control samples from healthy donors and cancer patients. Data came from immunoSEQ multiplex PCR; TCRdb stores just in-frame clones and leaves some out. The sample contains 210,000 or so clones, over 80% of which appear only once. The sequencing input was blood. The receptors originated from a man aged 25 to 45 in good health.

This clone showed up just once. CDR3 in amino acids: CASTGVSWGITGELFF. The CDR3 region has the DNA TGTGCCAGCACAGGGGTGTCGTGGGGGATCACCGGGGAGCTGTTTTTT. The chain couples TRBV5-8 to TRBJ2-2, with a possible D match to TRBD1 (6 bases). The germline V gene encodes CDR1 SGHTS and CDR2 YDEGEE. The CDR3 runs 16 residues. V lost 6 bases, J lost 4 bases, and 19 bases lay in between. Full variable domain (outside the CDR3, taken from reference TRBV5-8 and TRBJ2-2): EAGVTQSPTHLIKTRGQQATLRCSPISGHTSVYWYQQALGLGLQFLLWYDEGEERNRGNFPPRFSGRQFPNYSSELNVNALELEDSALYLCASTGVSWGITGELFFGEGSRLTVL.

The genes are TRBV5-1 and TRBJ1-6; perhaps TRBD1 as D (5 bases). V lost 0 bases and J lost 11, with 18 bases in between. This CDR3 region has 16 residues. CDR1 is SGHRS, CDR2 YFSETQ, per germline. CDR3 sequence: CASSLVSGRGRTPLHF. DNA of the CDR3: TGCGCCAGCAGCTTGGTCTCGGGTAGGGGCCGCACACCCCTCCACTTT.

CDR3 region: CASGPPANTGELFF. DNA of the CDR3: TGTGCCTCCGGGCCCCCAGCGAACACCGGGGAGCTGTTTTTT. The chain carries TRBV6-5 and TRBJ2-2; D is unclear. The CDR3 length is 14 residues. Germline V CDR1 and CDR2: MNHEY, SVGAGI. V was trimmed by 11 bases and J by 0 bases, leaving 13 bases between them.

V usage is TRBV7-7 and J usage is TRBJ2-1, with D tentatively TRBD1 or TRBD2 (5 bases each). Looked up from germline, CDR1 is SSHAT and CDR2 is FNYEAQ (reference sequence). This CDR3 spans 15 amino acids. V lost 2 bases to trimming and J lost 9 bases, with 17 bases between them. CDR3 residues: CASSLKSRGDSEQFF. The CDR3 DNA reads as TGTGCCAGCAGCTTAAAATCGAGGGGTGACAGTGAGCAGTTCTTC. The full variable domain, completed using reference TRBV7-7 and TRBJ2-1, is GAGVSQSPRYKVTKRGQDVTLRCDPISSHATLYWYQQALGQGPEFLTYFNYEAQPDKSGLPSDRFSAERPEGSISTLTIQRTEQRDSAMYRCASSLKSRGDSEQFFGPGTRLTVL.

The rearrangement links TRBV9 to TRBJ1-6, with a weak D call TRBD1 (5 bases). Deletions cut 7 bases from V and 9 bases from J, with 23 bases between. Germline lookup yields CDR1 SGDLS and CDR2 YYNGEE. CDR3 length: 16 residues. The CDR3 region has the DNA TGTGCCAGCTGCCTACCCCGGGGGGTAAGGGGTTCACCCCTCCACTTT. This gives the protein CASCLPRGVRGSPLHF.

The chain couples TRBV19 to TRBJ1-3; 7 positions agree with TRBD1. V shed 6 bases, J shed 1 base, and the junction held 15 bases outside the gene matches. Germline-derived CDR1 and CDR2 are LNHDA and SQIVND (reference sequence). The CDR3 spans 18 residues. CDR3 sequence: CASSHLGQRTASGNTIYF. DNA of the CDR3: TGTGCCAGTAGCCACCTGGGACAGCGAACCGCGTCTGGAAACACCATATATTTT.

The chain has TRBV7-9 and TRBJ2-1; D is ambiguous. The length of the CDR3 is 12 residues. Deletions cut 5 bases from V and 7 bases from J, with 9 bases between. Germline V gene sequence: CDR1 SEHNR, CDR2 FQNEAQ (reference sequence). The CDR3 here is CASSPVKNEQFF. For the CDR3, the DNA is TGTGCCAGCAGCCCTGTAAAAAATGAGCAGTTCTTC.

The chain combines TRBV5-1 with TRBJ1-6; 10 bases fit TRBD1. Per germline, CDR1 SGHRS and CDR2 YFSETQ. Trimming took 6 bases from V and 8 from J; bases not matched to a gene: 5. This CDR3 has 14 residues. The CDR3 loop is CASTPGTGDSPLHF. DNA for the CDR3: TGCGCCAGCACCCCCGGGACAGGGGATTCACCCCTCCACTTT.

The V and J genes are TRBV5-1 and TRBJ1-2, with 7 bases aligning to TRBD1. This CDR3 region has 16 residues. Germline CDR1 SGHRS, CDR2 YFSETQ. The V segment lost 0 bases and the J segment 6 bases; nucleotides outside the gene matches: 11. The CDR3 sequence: CASSLEGRGFQDGYTF. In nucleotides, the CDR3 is TGCGCCAGCAGCTTGGAGGGCAGGGGGTTTCAAGATGGCTACACCTTC.

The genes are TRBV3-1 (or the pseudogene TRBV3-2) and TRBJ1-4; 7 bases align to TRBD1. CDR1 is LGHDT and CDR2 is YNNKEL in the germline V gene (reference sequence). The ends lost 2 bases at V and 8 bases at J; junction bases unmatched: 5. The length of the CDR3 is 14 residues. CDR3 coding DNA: TGTGCCAGCAGCCAAAGGGGGCTAGGGGAAAAACTGTTTTTT. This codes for CASSQRGLGEKLFF.

Here the CDR3 reads CSASPHGGFNYGYTF. In DNA form, the CDR3 reads TGCAGTGCTAGTCCACACGGGGGATTTAACTATGGCTACACCTTC. The chain employs TRBV20-1 and TRBJ1-2; TRBD1 might be the D (5 bases). The CDR3 runs to 15 residues. Germline V gene data show CDR1 as DFQATT and CDR2 as SNEGSKA (reference sequence). V was pared by 3 bases and J by 1 base, with 15 bases between.

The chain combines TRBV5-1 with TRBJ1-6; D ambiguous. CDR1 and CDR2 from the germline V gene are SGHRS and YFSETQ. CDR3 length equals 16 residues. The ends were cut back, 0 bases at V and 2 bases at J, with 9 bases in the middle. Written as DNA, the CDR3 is TGCGCCAGCAGCTTGGAAAAGGGCGCCTATAATTCACCCCTCCACTTT. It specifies CASSLEKGAYNSPLHF.

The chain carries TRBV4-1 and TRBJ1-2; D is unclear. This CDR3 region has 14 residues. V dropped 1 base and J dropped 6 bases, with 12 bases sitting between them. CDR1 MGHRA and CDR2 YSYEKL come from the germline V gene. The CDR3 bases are TGCGCCAGCAGCCAAGGCAGGTCAGCAAATGGCTACACCTTC. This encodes CASSQGRSANGYTF.

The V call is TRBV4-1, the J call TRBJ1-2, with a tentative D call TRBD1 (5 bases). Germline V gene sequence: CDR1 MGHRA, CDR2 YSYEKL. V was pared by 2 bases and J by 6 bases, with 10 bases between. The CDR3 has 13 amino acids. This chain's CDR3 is CASSQIGHHGYTF. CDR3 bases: TGCGCCAGCAGCCAAATAGGACACCATGGCTACACCTTC.

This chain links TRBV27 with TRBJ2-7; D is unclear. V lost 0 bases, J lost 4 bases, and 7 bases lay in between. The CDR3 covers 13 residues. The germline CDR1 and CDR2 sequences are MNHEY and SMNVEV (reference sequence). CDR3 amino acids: CASSLSTAYEQYF. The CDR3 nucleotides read TGTGCCAGCAGTTTATCGACCGCGTACGAGCAGTACTTC.

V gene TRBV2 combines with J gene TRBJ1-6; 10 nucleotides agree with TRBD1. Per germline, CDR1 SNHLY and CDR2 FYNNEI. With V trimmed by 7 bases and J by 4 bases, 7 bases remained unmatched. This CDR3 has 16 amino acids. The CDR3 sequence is CASIYDRGLYNSPLHF. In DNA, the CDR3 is TGTGCCAGCATTTATGACAGGGGGCTTTATAATTCACCCCTCCACTTT.

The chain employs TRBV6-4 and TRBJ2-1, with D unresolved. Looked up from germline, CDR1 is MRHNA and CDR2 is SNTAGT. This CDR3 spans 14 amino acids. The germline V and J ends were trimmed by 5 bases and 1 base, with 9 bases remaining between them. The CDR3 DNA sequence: TGTGCCAGCAGTCCCGGGTCATCCTACAATGAGCAGTTCTTC. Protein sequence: CASSPGSSYNEQFF.

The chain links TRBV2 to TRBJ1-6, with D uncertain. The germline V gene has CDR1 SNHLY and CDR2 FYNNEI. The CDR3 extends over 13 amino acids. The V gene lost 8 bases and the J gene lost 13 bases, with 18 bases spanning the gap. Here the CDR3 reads CASSLTRKYPLHF. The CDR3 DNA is TGTGCCAGCTCCTTAACCAGAAAGTATCCCCTCCACTTT.

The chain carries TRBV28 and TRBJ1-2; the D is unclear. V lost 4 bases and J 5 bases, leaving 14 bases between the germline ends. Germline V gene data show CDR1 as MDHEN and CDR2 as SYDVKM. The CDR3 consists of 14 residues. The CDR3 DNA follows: TGTGCCAGCAGTTCCTCCCCTATTAGGTATGGCTACACCTTC. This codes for CASSSSPIRYGYTF.

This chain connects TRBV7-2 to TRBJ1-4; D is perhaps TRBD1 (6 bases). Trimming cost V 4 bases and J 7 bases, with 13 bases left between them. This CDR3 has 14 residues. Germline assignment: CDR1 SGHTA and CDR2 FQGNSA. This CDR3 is CASSWGGSAEKLFF. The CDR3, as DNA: TGTGCCAGCAGCTGGGGGGGCTCGGCTGAAAAACTGTTTTTT.

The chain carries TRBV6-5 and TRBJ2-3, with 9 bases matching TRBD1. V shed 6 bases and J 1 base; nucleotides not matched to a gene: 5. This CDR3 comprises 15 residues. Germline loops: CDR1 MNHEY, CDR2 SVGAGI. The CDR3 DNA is TGTGCCAGCAGCTTCCGGGACAGGGGCACAGATACGCAGTATTTT. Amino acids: CASSFRDRGTDTQYF.